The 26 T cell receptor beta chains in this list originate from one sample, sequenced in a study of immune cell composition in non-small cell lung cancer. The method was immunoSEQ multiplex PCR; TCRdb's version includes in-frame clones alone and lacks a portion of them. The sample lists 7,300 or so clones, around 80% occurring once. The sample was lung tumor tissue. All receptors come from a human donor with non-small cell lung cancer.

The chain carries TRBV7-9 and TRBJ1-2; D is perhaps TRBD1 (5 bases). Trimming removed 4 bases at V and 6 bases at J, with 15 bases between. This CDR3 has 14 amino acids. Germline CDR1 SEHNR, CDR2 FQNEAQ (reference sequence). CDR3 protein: CASSSGPGNHGYTF. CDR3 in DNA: TGTGCCAGCAGCTCGGGGCCCGGGAATCATGGCTACACCTTC.

The chain's CDR3 is CASSPAGTANTEAFF. DNA for the CDR3: TGCGCCAGCAGCCCCGCCGGGACAGCCAACACTGAAGCTTTCTTT. The gene calls are TRBV4-3 and TRBJ1-1, with TRBD1 matching 7 bases. V lost 4 bases to trimming and J lost 2 bases; unmatched junction nucleotides: 7. The germline V gene encodes CDR1 LGHNA and CDR2 YSLEER. This CDR3 spans 15 amino acids.

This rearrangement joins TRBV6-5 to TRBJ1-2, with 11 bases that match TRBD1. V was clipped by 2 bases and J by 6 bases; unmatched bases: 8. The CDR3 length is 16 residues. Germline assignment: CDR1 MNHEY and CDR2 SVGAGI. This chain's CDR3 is CASSYAGQGGADGYTF. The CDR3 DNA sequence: TGTGCCAGCAGTTACGCGGGACAGGGGGGTGCCGATGGCTACACCTTC.

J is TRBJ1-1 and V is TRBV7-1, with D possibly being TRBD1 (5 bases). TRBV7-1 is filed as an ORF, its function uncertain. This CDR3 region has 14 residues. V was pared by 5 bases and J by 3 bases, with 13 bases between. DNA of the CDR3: TGTGCCAGCAGCACCTTGGGGGGTGACACTGAAGCTTTCTTT. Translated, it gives CASSTLGGDTEAFF.

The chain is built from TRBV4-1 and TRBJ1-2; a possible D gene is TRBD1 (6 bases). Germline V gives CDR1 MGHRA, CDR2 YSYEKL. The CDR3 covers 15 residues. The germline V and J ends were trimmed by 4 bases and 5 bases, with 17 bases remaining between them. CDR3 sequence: CASSPDVGARYGYTF. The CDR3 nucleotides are TGCGCCAGCAGCCCAGACGTGGGGGCGCGGTATGGCTACACCTTC.

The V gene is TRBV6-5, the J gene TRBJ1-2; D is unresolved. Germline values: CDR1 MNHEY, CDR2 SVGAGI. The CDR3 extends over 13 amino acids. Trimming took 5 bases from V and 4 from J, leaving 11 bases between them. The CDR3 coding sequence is TGTGCCAGCAGTGCCGGGAACTTCTATGGCTACACCTTC. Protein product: CASSAGNFYGYTF.

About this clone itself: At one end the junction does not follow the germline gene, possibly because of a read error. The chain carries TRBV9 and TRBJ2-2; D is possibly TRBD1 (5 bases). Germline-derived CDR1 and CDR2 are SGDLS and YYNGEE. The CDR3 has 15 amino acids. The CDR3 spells CVSSTQGTVGGELFF. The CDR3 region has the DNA TGTGTCAGCAGCACCCAGGGTACCGTGGGCGGGGAGCTGTTTTTT.

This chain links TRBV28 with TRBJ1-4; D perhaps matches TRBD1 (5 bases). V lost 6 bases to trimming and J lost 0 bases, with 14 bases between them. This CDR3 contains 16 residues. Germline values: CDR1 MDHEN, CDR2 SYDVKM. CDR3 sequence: CASRTLGQATNEKLFF. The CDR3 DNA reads TGTGCCAGCAGAACCCTAGGACAAGCAACTAATGAAAAACTGTTTTTT.

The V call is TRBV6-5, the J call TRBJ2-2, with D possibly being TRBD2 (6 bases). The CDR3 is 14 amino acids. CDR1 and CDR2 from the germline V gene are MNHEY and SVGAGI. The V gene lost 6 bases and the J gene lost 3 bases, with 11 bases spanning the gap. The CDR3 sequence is CASRAGYDTGELFF. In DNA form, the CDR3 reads TGTGCCAGCAGGGCGGGGTATGACACCGGGGAGCTGTTTTTT.

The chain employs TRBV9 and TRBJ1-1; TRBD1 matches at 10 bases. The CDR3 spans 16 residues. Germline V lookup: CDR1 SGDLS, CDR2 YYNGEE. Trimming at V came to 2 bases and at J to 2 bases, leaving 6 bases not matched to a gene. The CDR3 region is CASSVGTGDLNTEAFF. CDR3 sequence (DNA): TGTGCCAGCAGCGTCGGGACAGGGGACTTAAACACTGAAGCTTTCTTT. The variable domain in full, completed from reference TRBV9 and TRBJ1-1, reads DSGVTQTPKHLITATGQRVTLRCSPRSGDLSVYWYQQSLDQGLQFLIQYYNGEERAKGNILERFSAQQFPDLHSELNLSSLELGDSALYFCASSVGTGDLNTEAFFGQGTRLTVV.

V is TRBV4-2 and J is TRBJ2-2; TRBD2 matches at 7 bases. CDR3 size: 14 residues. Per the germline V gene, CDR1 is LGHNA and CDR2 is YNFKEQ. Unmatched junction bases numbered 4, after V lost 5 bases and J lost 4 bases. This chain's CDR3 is CASSSGLTTGELFF. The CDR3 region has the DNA TGTGCCAGCAGCTCGGGACTAACCACCGGGGAGCTGTTTTTT.

In nucleotides, the CDR3 is TGTGCCAGCAGTATGATAGGGGCTGGTTCTGGCTACACCTTC. Its translation: CASSMIGAGSGYTF. The chain combines TRBV27 with TRBJ1-2; D perhaps matches TRBD1 (5 bases). V lost 5 bases, J lost 7 bases, and 17 bases lay in between. The germline V gene has CDR1 MNHEY and CDR2 SMNVEV (reference sequence). The CDR3 sequence is 14 residues long.

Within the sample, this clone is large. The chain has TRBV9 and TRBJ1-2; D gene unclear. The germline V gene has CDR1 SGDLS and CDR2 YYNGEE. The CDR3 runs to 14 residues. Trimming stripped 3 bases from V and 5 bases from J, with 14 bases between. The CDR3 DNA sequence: TGTGCCAGCAGCGCCCTCCTGGCAGATTATGGCTACACCTTC. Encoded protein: CASSALLADYGYTF.

This CDR3 reads CASSPVLTAFAEAFF. The CDR3 bases are TGTGCCAGCAGCCCCGTTTTGACAGCGTTCGCTGAAGCTTTCTTT. The chain combines TRBV7-9 with TRBJ1-1; D is perhaps TRBD1 (5 bases). Per germline, CDR1 SEHNR and CDR2 FQNEAQ (reference sequence). The germline V and J ends were trimmed by 5 bases and 6 bases, with 19 bases remaining between them. The CDR3 loop spans 15 amino acids.

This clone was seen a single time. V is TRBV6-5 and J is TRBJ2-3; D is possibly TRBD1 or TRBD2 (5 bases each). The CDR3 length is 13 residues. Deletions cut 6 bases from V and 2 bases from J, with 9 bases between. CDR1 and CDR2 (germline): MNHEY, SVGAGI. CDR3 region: CASSRDLTDTQYF. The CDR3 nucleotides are TGTGCCAGCAGCCGGGACCTCACAGATACGCAGTATTTT.

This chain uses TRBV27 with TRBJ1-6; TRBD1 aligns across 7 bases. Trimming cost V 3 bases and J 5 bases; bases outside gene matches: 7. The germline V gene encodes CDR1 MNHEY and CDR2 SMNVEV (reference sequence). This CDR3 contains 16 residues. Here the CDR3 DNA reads TGTGCCAGCAGTTTTTCCGGAGGGACAGATAATTCACCCCTCCACTTT. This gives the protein CASSFSGGTDNSPLHF.

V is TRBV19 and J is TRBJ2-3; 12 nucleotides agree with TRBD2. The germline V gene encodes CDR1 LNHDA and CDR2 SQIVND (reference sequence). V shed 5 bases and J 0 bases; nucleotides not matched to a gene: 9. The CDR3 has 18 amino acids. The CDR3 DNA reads TGTGCCAGTAGTGCCCGACTAGCGGGGGAAGCTAGCACAGATACGCAGTATTTT. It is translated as CASSARLAGEASTDTQYF.

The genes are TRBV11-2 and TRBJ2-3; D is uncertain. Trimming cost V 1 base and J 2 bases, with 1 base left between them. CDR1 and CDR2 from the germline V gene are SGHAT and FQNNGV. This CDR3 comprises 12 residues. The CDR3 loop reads CASSLVTDTQYF. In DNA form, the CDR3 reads TGTGCCAGCAGCTTAGTCACAGATACGCAGTATTTT.

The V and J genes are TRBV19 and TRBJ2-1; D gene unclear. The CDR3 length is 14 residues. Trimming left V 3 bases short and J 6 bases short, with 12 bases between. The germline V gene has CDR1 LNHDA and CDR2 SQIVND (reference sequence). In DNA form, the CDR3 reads TGTGCCAGTAGTATTAAGGGTTTAGGCAATGAGCAGTTCTTC. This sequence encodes CASSIKGLGNEQFF.

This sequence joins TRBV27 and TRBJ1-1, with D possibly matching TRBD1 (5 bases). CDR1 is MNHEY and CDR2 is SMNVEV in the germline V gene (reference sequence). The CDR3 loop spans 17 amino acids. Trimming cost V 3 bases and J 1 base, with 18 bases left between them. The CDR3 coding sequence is TGTGCCAGCAGTTTCGGGTATACAGGAGCATGGAACACTGAAGCTTTCTTT. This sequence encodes CASSFGYTGAWNTEAFF.

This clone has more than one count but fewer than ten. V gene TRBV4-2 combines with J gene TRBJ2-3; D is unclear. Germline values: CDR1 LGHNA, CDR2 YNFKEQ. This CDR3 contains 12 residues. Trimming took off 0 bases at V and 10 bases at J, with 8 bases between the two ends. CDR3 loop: CASSQDLLAQYF. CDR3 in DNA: TGTGCCAGCAGCCAAGATTTGTTGGCGCAGTATTTT.

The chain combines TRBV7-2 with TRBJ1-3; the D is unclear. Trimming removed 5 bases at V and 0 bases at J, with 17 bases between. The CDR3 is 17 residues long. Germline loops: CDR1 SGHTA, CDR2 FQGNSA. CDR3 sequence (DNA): TGTGCCAGCAGCCCCCTGTCCACCCTTAACTCTGGAAACACCATATATTTT. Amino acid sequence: CASSPLSTLNSGNTIYF.

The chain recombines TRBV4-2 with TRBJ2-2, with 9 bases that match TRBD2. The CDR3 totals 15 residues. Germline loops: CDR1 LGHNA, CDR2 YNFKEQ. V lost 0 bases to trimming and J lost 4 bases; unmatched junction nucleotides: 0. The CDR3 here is CASSQEAGGTGELFF. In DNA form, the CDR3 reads TGTGCCAGCAGCCAAGAAGCGGGGGGCACCGGGGAGCTGTTTTTT.

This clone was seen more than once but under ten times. The CDR3 here is CAWSVGAGGIWEQYF. CDR3 nucleotide sequence: TGTGCCTGGAGTGTAGGGGCGGGGGGGATCTGGGAGCAGTACTTC. The V call is TRBV30, the J call TRBJ2-7; TRBD2 aligns across 9 bases. The CDR3 contains 15 residues. Per germline, CDR1 GTSNPN and CDR2 SVGIG (reference sequence). After removal of 0 bases from V and 7 bases from J, the junction contained 10 bases not matched to a gene.

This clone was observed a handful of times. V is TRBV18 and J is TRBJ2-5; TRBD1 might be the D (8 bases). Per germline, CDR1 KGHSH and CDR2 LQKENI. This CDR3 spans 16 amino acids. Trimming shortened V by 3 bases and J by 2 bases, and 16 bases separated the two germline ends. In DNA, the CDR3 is TGTGCCAGCTCACCGACCGGGGGGACAGGTCAAGAGACCCAGTACTTC. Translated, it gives CASSPTGGTGQETQYF.

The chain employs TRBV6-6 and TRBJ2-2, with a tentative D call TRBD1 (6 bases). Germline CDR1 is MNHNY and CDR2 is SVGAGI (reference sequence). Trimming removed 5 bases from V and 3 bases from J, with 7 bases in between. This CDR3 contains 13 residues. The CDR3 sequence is CASSRTDTGELFF. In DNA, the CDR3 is TGTGCCAGCAGTAGGACAGACACCGGGGAGCTGTTTTTT.